The 31 T cell receptor beta chains listed next were all sequenced from one sample in a study of T cell changes during pregnancy in multiple sclerosis. Assay used: immunoSEQ multiplex PCR; TCRdb lists only in-frame clones, some missing. The repertoire consists of under 95,000 clones, with around 93% occurring once and the leading ten covering approximately 0.75%. The sequencing here drew on peripheral blood, taken in the second trimester of pregnancy. All receptors come from a female donor in good health, enrolled as a control in a pregnancy study.

The rearrangement uses TRBV5-5 and TRBJ2-7, with D tentatively TRBD1 (6 bases). V was clipped by 3 bases and J by 2 bases, with 15 bases between them. The CDR3 totals 15 residues. The germline V gene has CDR1 SGHKS and CDR2 YYEKEE (reference sequence). CDR3 bases: TGTGCCAGCAGCTGGGACATCACAGCCGCCTACGAGCAGTACTTC. This sequence encodes CASSWDITAAYEQYF.

This clone was seen only once. The V call is TRBV5-4, the J call TRBJ1-5; TRBD1 aligns across 7 bases. The CDR3 extends over 15 amino acids. Unmatched junction bases numbered 4, after V lost 4 bases and J lost 0 bases. CDR1 and CDR2 (germline): SGHNT, YYREEE (reference sequence). CDR3 sequence reads: CASSRGPGSNQPQHF. The DNA of the CDR3 is TGTGCCAGCAGCAGGGGGCCGGGTAGCAATCAGCCCCAGCATTTT.

The chain joins TRBV19 to TRBJ1-1; no clear D gene. Germline values: CDR1 LNHDA, CDR2 SQIVND (reference sequence). The CDR3 extends over 16 amino acids. V lost 6 bases and J 3 bases, leaving 20 bases between the germline ends. The CDR3 is CASSVESSWRDTEAFF. CDR3 coding DNA: TGTGCCAGTAGCGTCGAATCCTCTTGGAGGGACACTGAAGCTTTCTTT.

The rearrangement links TRBV5-6 to TRBJ1-2, with 9 nucleotides matching TRBD1. The trim removed 4 bases at V and 4 bases at J, leaving 8 bases unmatched. The germline V gene has CDR1 SGHDT and CDR2 YYEEEE. The CDR3 has 15 amino acids. The CDR3 DNA sequence: TGTGCCAGCAGCCTGGGGGGACAGGGCGGCTATGGCTACACCTTC. Its protein is CASSLGGQGGYGYTF.

The genes are TRBV7-8 and TRBJ1-1; D may be TRBD1 (6 bases). The CDR3 loop spans 16 amino acids. Germline V lookup: CDR1 SGHVS, CDR2 FQNEAQ. The V gene lost 8 bases and the J gene lost 1 base, with 20 bases spanning the gap. DNA for the CDR3: TGTGCCAGCCAAAGGAGCTTACAGGGCTGGAACACTGAAGCTTTCTTT. Translated, it gives CASQRSLQGWNTEAFF.

The rearrangement links TRBV6-5 to TRBJ2-3, with unresolved D. Trimming took off 6 bases at V and 6 bases at J, with 7 bases between the two ends. The CDR3 runs 11 residues. The germline gives CDR1 MNHEY, CDR2 SVGAGI. CDR3: CASRLVDTQYF. CDR3 in DNA: TGTGCCAGCAGGCTAGTGGATACGCAGTATTTT.

This chain connects TRBV7-9 to TRBJ1-3; D is perhaps TRBD1 (5 bases). Germline-derived CDR1 and CDR2 are SEHNR and FQNEAQ (reference sequence). The CDR3 runs to 15 residues. The V and J ends lost 5 bases and 2 bases respectively, with 13 bases between them. The CDR3 protein is CASSVRQKTGNTIYF. The CDR3 DNA follows: TGTGCCAGCAGCGTTAGACAGAAAACTGGAAACACCATATATTTT.

This clone was detected only once. The chain carries TRBV19 and TRBJ2-2, with 9 bases matching TRBD1. CDR3 length: 19 amino acids. The V segment lost 4 bases and the J segment 6 bases; nucleotides outside the gene matches: 18. CDR1 and CDR2 from the germline V gene are LNHDA and SQIVND (reference sequence). The CDR3 loop is CASSNPRGQGREKSGELFF. The CDR3 DNA follows: TGTGCCAGTAGTAACCCCCGGGGACAGGGCCGGGAGAAGTCCGGGGAGCTGTTTTTT.

The chain links TRBV27 to TRBJ2-1, with 8 bases lining up with TRBD1. Germline lookup yields CDR1 MNHEY and CDR2 SMNVEV (reference sequence). CDR3 length equals 15 residues. Trimming removed 6 bases from V and 2 bases from J; junction bases left unmatched: 6. CDR3 DNA sequence: TGTGCCAGCAGAAGAGGACAGGGTGCCTACAATGAGCAGTTCTTC. Encoded protein: CASRRGQGAYNEQFF.

J is TRBJ2-1 and V is TRBV27, with D tentatively TRBD1 (6 bases). Trimming took off 5 bases at V and 5 bases at J, with 16 bases between the two ends. Germline CDR1 reads MNHEY; CDR2 reads SMNVEV (reference sequence). This CDR3 has 15 residues. In DNA, the CDR3 is TGTGCCAGCAGTCATTTGAGGGGGAGCAACAATGAGCAGTTCTTC. It translates to CASSHLRGSNNEQFF.

The J gene is TRBJ1-2, the V gene TRBV7-6; 8 bases align to TRBD1. This CDR3 has 13 amino acids. V lost 6 bases to trimming and J lost 8 bases; unmatched junction nucleotides: 8. Germline values: CDR1 SGHVS, CDR2 FNYEAQ. CDR3 bases: TGTGCCAGCAGGCCAGACAGGGGAGACGGCTACACCTTC. It codes for CASRPDRGDGYTF.

The rearrangement links TRBV18 to TRBJ2-3; weak D call: TRBD2 (5 bases). The CDR3 sequence is 15 residues long. Per the germline V gene, CDR1 is KGHSH and CDR2 is LQKENI. Trimming cost V 2 bases and J 1 base, with 10 bases left between them. The DNA of the CDR3 is TGTGCCAGCTCACCAAGCCGGGATCGCACAGATACGCAGTATTTT. Protein: CASSPSRDRTDTQYF.

The chain uses TRBV10-3 and TRBJ1-1; unclear D gene. Trimming took off 6 bases at V and 3 bases at J, with 11 bases between the two ends. This CDR3 is 13 amino acids long. Germline values: CDR1 ENHRY, CDR2 SYGVKD. The CDR3: CAIRPVSDTEAFF. CDR3 nucleotides: TGTGCCATCAGACCGGTCTCGGACACTGAAGCTTTCTTT.

A note on this clone: The junction does not match germline at one end; this may be a read error. The chain recombines TRBV6-5 with TRBJ2-7; D might be TRBD1 (6 bases). Germline CDR1 is MNHEY and CDR2 is SVGAGI. The CDR3 spans 12 residues. CDR3 sequence (DNA): TGCACCACCCGGCAGGGGCCCTACGAGCAGTACTTC. It codes for CTTRQGPYEQYF.

The rearrangement joins TRBV30 to TRBJ1-6, with D unclear. The length of the CDR3 is 15 residues. Germline assignment: CDR1 GTSNPN and CDR2 SVGIG (reference sequence). V shed 5 bases and J shed 6 bases, with 17 bases lying between them. CDR3 in DNA: TGTGCCTGGGTTTCGGTGGGTCAGGTTAATTCACCCCTCCACTTT. Amino acids: CAWVSVGQVNSPLHF.

This chain connects TRBV19 to TRBJ1-2; D remains unclear. Trimming stripped 6 bases from V and 6 bases from J, with 17 bases between. There are 14 residues in the CDR3. The germline CDR1 and CDR2 sequences are LNHDA and SQIVND (reference sequence). The CDR3: CASSLIVTVNGYTF. In DNA, the CDR3 is TGTGCCAGTAGCCTGATAGTGACTGTAAATGGCTACACCTTC.

CDR3 coding DNA: TGTGCCAGCAGCCCTGGGGCCTCTTATTCACCCCTCCACTTT. This gives the protein CASSPGASYSPLHF. V is TRBV7-8 and J is TRBJ1-6; TRBD1 is a possible D gene (5 bases). There are 14 residues in the CDR3. Trimming took 5 bases from V and 8 from J, leaving 13 bases between them. In germline, CDR1 is SGHVS, CDR2 FQNEAQ.

This clone was counted a single time. V gene TRBV5-1 combines with J gene TRBJ1-2; 8 bases align to TRBD1. Germline V gives CDR1 SGHRS, CDR2 YFSETQ. This CDR3 has 15 residues. The junction had 11 bases not matched to a gene; V was cut back by 3 bases and J by 7 bases. CDR3 sequence (DNA): TGCGCCAGCAGCTACCGAGGACAGGGCGGGGGTGGCTACACCTTC. Encoded protein: CASSYRGQGGGGYTF.

A few counts support this clone. The chain has TRBV9 and TRBJ2-7; the D gene is possibly TRBD1 (5 bases). This CDR3 comprises 14 residues. CDR1 is SGDLS and CDR2 is YYNGEE in the germline V gene. The V gene lost 4 bases and the J gene lost 0 bases, with 11 bases spanning the gap. The CDR3 nucleotides are TGTGCCAGCAGCCCATCTGGGGCCTCCTACGAGCAGTACTTC. The encoded protein is CASSPSGASYEQYF.

CDR3 protein: CAWSAGFRYRSGNTIYF. The CDR3 DNA sequence: TGTGCCTGGAGTGCGGGGTTCAGGTACCGCTCTGGAAACACCATATATTTT. The V and J genes are TRBV30 and TRBJ1-3; D gene unclear. CDR3 length equals 17 residues. Germline CDR1 GTSNPN, CDR2 SVGIG (reference sequence). V lost 1 base to trimming and J lost 0 bases, with 16 bases between them.

This clone was seen only once. The genes are TRBV27 and TRBJ1-1; weak D call: TRBD1 (6 bases). CDR1 and CDR2 (germline): MNHEY, SMNVEV (reference sequence). Trimming removed 5 bases at V and 4 bases at J, with 14 bases between. The CDR3 runs to 14 residues. The CDR3: CASSIKTGSTEAFF. CDR3 coding DNA: TGTGCCAGCAGTATTAAGACAGGCTCCACTGAAGCTTTCTTT.

The genes are TRBV19 and TRBJ2-7; 7 nucleotides align to TRBD1. There are 14 residues in the CDR3. Looked up from germline, CDR1 is LNHDA and CDR2 is SQIVND (reference sequence). J was trimmed by 3 bases and V by 3 bases; bases with no gene match: 5. The CDR3 nucleotides read TGTGCCAGTAGTATTGGGACAGTTAACTACGAGCAGTACTTC. It translates to CASSIGTVNYEQYF.

This clone was detected once. The rearrangement links TRBV7-3 to TRBJ2-3; maybe TRBD1 (6 bases). From germline, CDR1 is SGHTA and CDR2 FQGTGA. The CDR3 runs to 14 residues. V shed 3 bases and J shed 0 bases, with 7 bases lying between them. The CDR3 bases are TGTGCCAGCAGCTTGGGGGCTAGCACAGATACGCAGTATTTT. Protein product: CASSLGASTDTQYF.

The gene calls are TRBV4-2 and TRBJ1-2; 10 bases align to TRBD1. Germline V lookup: CDR1 LGHNA, CDR2 YNFKEQ. This CDR3 is built from 16 residues. After removal of 3 bases from V and 8 bases from J, the junction contained 12 bases not matched to a gene. As DNA, the CDR3 is TGTGCCAGCAGCCATGACGGACAGGGGGGATTTCTAGGCTACACCTTC. It yields the protein CASSHDGQGGFLGYTF.

CDR3 in DNA: TGCGCCAGCAGCCAGGATCAAAACTATGGCTACACCTTC. Translating gives CASSQDQNYGYTF. The chain couples TRBV5-1 to TRBJ1-2, with D uncertain. CDR1 SGHRS and CDR2 YFSETQ come from the germline V gene. The CDR3 is 13 amino acids. Between the trimmed V and J ends, which lost 4 bases and 2 bases, there was a span of 9 bases.

The chain joins TRBV13 to TRBJ2-5, with 7 bases matching TRBD1. The V and J ends lost 0 bases and 0 bases, in that order; junction bases with no gene match: 4. CDR3 size: 16 residues. Germline CDR1 reads PRHDT; CDR2 reads FYEKMQ (reference sequence). The CDR3 spells CASSLGGGAYQETQYF. CDR3 DNA: TGTGCCAGCAGCTTAGGAGGGGGCGCGTACCAAGAGACCCAGTACTTC.

The V call is TRBV30, the J call TRBJ1-2; D may be TRBD1 (5 bases). The CDR3 is made up of 12 amino acids. Trimming took 0 bases from V and 7 from J, leaving 9 bases between them. Germline loops: CDR1 GTSNPN, CDR2 SVGIG (reference sequence). CDR3: CAWSVRTSGYTF. The CDR3 coding sequence is TGTGCCTGGAGTGTCAGGACAAGTGGCTACACCTTC.

A single count supports this clone. The chain links TRBV19 to TRBJ2-1; 10 bases are a match to TRBD2. With V trimmed by 4 bases and J by 6 bases, 9 bases remained unmatched. The CDR3 extends over 16 amino acids. Germline loops: CDR1 LNHDA, CDR2 SQIVND (reference sequence). The CDR3 DNA reads as TGTGCCAGTAGTACGACCCCCAGCGGGGGGGGCAATGAGCAGTTCTTC. Translated: CASSTTPSGGGNEQFF.

This clone was counted only a few times. The rearrangement links TRBV6-5 to TRBJ1-2, with D uncertain. The CDR3 loop spans 12 amino acids. V lost 10 bases, J lost 3 bases, and 12 bases lay in between. Per the germline V gene, CDR1 is MNHEY and CDR2 is SVGAGI. This chain's CDR3 is CATHWLDYGYTF. CDR3 sequence (DNA): TGTGCCACCCATTGGTTAGACTATGGCTACACCTTC.

The chain is built from TRBV2 and TRBJ1-4; possibly TRBD1 for D (5 bases). The V and J ends lost 3 bases and 4 bases respectively, with 12 bases between them. The CDR3 is 15 amino acids. Germline V gives CDR1 SNHLY, CDR2 FYNNEI. Here the CDR3 reads CASSDWAGFNEKLFF. CDR3 nucleotide sequence: TGTGCCAGCAGTGACTGGGCAGGGTTTAATGAAAAACTGTTTTTT.

This chain connects TRBV5-4 to TRBJ2-5, with D possibly TRBD1 on 6 matching bases. V lost 3 bases and J lost 2, with 14 bases in between. CDR1 is SGHNT, CDR2 YYREEE, per germline (reference sequence). This CDR3 comprises 15 residues. CDR3 in DNA: TGTGCCAGCAGCTGGAAGACAGGTTTTCAAGAGACCCAGTACTTC. This codes for CASSWKTGFQETQYF. Using reference TRBV5-4 and TRBJ2-5 for the parts outside the CDR3, the full variable domain is ETGVTQSPTHLIKTRGQQVTLRCSSQSGHNTVSWYQQALGQGPQFIFQYYREEENGRGNFPPRFSGLQFPNYSSELNVNALELDDSALYLCASSWKTGFQETQYFGPGTRLLVL.